These 23 T cell receptor beta chains were sequenced from one sample in a study of control samples from healthy donors and cancer patients. Repertoires were generated with immunoSEQ multiplex PCR, while TCRdb's copy carries only in-frame clones and drops some. This table holds around 96,000 clones, just over 90% found once. The sample was blood. These receptors were taken from a man younger than 30 in good health.

The chain is built from TRBV21-1 and TRBJ2-6. TRBV21-1 is reported as a pseudogene. This CDR3 is built from 16 residues. The CDR3 DNA reads TGTGCCAGCAGCAAAGCGGGGGGCAGGGGGGCCAACGTCCTGACTTTC. As protein: CASSKAGGRGANVLTF.

This chain links TRBV3-1 (or the pseudogene TRBV3-2) with TRBJ2-5; unclear D gene. V lost 0 bases and J 5 bases, leaving 7 bases between the germline ends. CDR1 and CDR2 (germline): LGHDT, YNNKEL (reference sequence). The CDR3 is 13 amino acids. CDR3 region: CASSQEGKETQYF. In DNA, the CDR3 is TGTGCCAGCAGCCAAGAGGGTAAGGAGACCCAGTACTTC.

This clone was detected once. The chain combines TRBV5-6 with TRBJ2-2, with D perhaps matching TRBD2 (5 bases). Germline V gene data show CDR1 as SGHDT and CDR2 as YYEEEE. Deletions cut 4 bases from V and 3 bases from J, with 22 bases between. CDR3 size: 18 residues. This CDR3 reads CASSSLGGLERDTGELFF. The CDR3 DNA follows: TGTGCCAGCAGCAGTTTAGGCGGACTCGAACGGGACACCGGGGAGCTGTTTTTT.

V usage is TRBV19 and J usage is TRBJ1-1, with D maybe TRBD1 (5 bases). With 3 bases removed from V and 0 bases from J, the gap between germline ends came to 11 bases. CDR3 length: 15 residues. Germline CDR1 reads LNHDA; CDR2 reads SQIVND (reference sequence). The CDR3 sequence is CASSMRGQLNTEAFF. CDR3 DNA: TGTGCCAGTAGTATGAGGGGCCAACTGAACACTGAAGCTTTCTTT.

The V and J genes are TRBV11-2 and TRBJ2-7; no definite D call. The CDR3 is 13 residues long. The germline V and J ends were trimmed by 0 bases and 1 base, with 4 bases remaining between them. Germline V lookup: CDR1 SGHAT, CDR2 FQNNGV. CDR3 protein: CASSLDGSYEQYF. CDR3 coding DNA: TGTGCCAGCAGCTTAGACGGGTCCTACGAGCAGTACTTC.

In regard to this clone: The junction departs from the called germline gene at one end, perhaps through a read error. The V call is TRBV4-1, the J call TRBJ2-2; 10 bases align to TRBD1. CDR3 size: 18 residues. Germline V lookup: CDR1 MGHRA, CDR2 YSYEKL. The CDR3 DNA reads as TGCGCCAGCAGGCAAGATAGTTCGGACAGGGGGAGAGGCGGGGAGCTGTTTTTT. Translating gives CASRQDSSDRGRGGELFF.

V usage is TRBV6-5 and J usage is TRBJ2-5; the D is unclear. This CDR3 comprises 13 residues. Looked up from germline, CDR1 is MNHEY and CDR2 is SVGAGI. The V end was cut by 0 bases, the J end by 4 bases, with 6 bases between. In DNA, the CDR3 is TGTGCCAGCAGTTACTCGCTCCTAGAGACCCAGTACTTC. Protein: CASSYSLLETQYF.

The chain employs TRBV7-9 and TRBJ2-1; D might be TRBD2 (5 bases). The CDR3 extends over 13 amino acids. The V end was cut by 5 bases, the J end by 7 bases, with 12 bases between. Germline V gene data show CDR1 as SEHNR and CDR2 as FQNEAQ (reference sequence). The DNA for the CDR3 is TGTGCCAGCAGCCGAGGGCAGCAGAATGAGCAGTTCTTC. Residues: CASSRGQQNEQFF.

A single count supports this clone. V usage is TRBV30 and J usage is TRBJ1-2, with D tentatively TRBD1 (5 bases). Trimming shortened V by 3 bases and J by 2 bases, and 13 bases separated the two germline ends. The CDR3 runs to 14 residues. Germline CDR1 is GTSNPN and CDR2 is SVGIG (reference sequence). The CDR3 DNA reads as TGTGCCTGGAGAGCGGGCAGGGAAAACTATGGCTACACCTTC. It specifies CAWRAGRENYGYTF.

This sequence joins TRBV28 and TRBJ2-7, with unresolved D. This CDR3 is built from 13 residues. Germline CDR1 reads MDHEN; CDR2 reads SYDVKM. Trimming left V 2 bases short and J 2 bases short, with 7 bases between. The CDR3 is CASSLKGTYEQYF. The DNA of the CDR3 is TGTGCCAGCAGTTTAAAGGGTACCTACGAGCAGTACTTC.

The genes are TRBV5-1 and TRBJ2-7, with 8 bases fitting TRBD1. V was pared by 3 bases and J by 4 bases, with 9 bases of the junction left unmatched. The CDR3 is 15 amino acids. CDR1 is SGHRS, CDR2 YFSETQ, per germline. The CDR3 sequence: CASSSTGTGVYEQYF. The CDR3 region has the DNA TGCGCCAGCAGCTCGACCGGGACAGGAGTATACGAGCAGTACTTC.

This clone was counted once. The chain employs TRBV7-9 and TRBJ2-5, with no clear D. The germline gives CDR1 SEHNR, CDR2 FQNEAQ (reference sequence). The CDR3 contains 16 residues. V lost 0 bases, J lost 4 bases, and 15 bases lay in between. CDR3 amino acids: CASSLAYSLGRETQYF. The CDR3 nucleotides are TGTGCCAGCAGCTTAGCCTACTCCCTAGGGCGAGAGACCCAGTACTTC.

This rearrangement joins TRBV7-9 to TRBJ1-1; weak D call: TRBD1 (6 bases). CDR1 and CDR2 from the germline V gene are SEHNR and FQNEAQ (reference sequence). V gave up 8 bases and J gave up 4 bases, with 11 bases separating them. The CDR3 spans 12 residues. The CDR3 here is CASQRGGTEAFF. CDR3 nucleotides: TGTGCCAGCCAGAGAGGGGGCACTGAAGCTTTCTTT. The full variable domain, completed using reference TRBV7-9 and TRBJ1-1, is DTGVSQNPRHKITKRGQNVTFRCDPISEHNRLYWYRQTLGQGPEFLTYFQNEAQLEKSRLLSDRFSAERPKGSFSTLEIQRTEQGDSAMYLCASQRGGTEAFFGQGTRLTVV.

This chain connects TRBV30 to TRBJ1-5, with D possibly being TRBD1 (5 bases). V was pared by 1 base and J by 0 bases, with 7 bases between. This CDR3 contains 14 residues. The germline CDR1 and CDR2 sequences are GTSNPN and SVGIG (reference sequence). In DNA form, the CDR3 reads TGTGCCTGGAGTGAGGGACCTAGCAATCAGCCCCAGCATTTT. Translation: CAWSEGPSNQPQHF. Filled out from reference TRBV30 and TRBJ1-5, the complete variable domain reads SQTIHQWPATLVQPVGSPLSLECTVEGTSNPNLYWYRQAAGRGLQLLFYSVGIGQISSEVPQNLSASRPQDRQFILSSKKLLLSDSGFYLCAWSEGPSNQPQHFGDGTRLSIL.

The rearrangement joins TRBV7-3 to TRBJ1-1, with D maybe TRBD1 (6 bases). V gave up 2 bases and J gave up 1 base, with 11 bases separating them. CDR1 and CDR2 (germline): SGHTA, FQGTGA. The CDR3 runs 15 residues. CDR3 DNA sequence: TGTGCCAGCAGCTTACTTGGGACACAGAACACTGAAGCTTTCTTT. Amino acid sequence: CASSLLGTQNTEAFF.

The genes are TRBV20-1 and TRBJ1-4; D gene unclear. The CDR3 covers 14 residues. Germline CDR1 is DFQATT and CDR2 is SNEGSKA (reference sequence). Trimming cost V 3 bases and J 2 bases, with 10 bases left between them. DNA of the CDR3: TGCAGTGCTAGTCGGGAGGCGACTAATGAAAAACTGTTTTTT. It is translated as CSASREATNEKLFF.

The genes are TRBV5-4 and TRBJ1-3; 8 bases align to TRBD1. Germline CDR1 reads SGHNT; CDR2 reads YYREEE (reference sequence). V dropped 4 bases and J dropped 3; count of bases not matched to a gene: 15. The CDR3 totals 18 residues. CDR3 sequence (DNA): TGTGCCAGCAGCCATGGGGGAGCAGGGGGCGATGTTGGAAACACCATATATTTT. As protein: CASSHGGAGGDVGNTIYF.

The genes are TRBV28 and TRBJ2-1, with D unresolved. Looked up from germline, CDR1 is MDHEN and CDR2 is SYDVKM. The length of the CDR3 is 15 residues. The ends were cut back, 6 bases at V and 0 bases at J, with 12 bases in the middle. CDR3: CASRALRSSYNEQFF. DNA of the CDR3: TGTGCCAGCAGGGCCTTACGGAGCTCCTACAATGAGCAGTTCTTC.

This chain connects TRBV5-1 to TRBJ1-1; D uncertain. The CDR3 totals 14 residues. Germline V gene sequence: CDR1 SGHRS, CDR2 YFSETQ. V lost 4 bases and J 1 base, leaving 11 bases between the germline ends. In DNA, the CDR3 is TGCGCCAGCAGCGTTGACACGGGGAACACTGAAGCTTTCTTT. Protein: CASSVDTGNTEAFF.

The chain has TRBV30 and TRBJ1-6; 9 bases are shared with TRBD1. The length of the CDR3 is 13 residues. The V gene end was trimmed by 3 bases and the J gene end by 9 bases; junction bases not matched to a gene: 3. Per germline, CDR1 GTSNPN and CDR2 SVGIG (reference sequence). Written as DNA, the CDR3 is TGTGCCTGGAGGGGACAGGGTGCTTCACCCCTCCACTTT. Protein product: CAWRGQGASPLHF. The entire variable domain, with the rest obtained from reference TRBV30 and TRBJ1-6, is as follows: SQTIHQWPATLVQPVGSPLSLECTVEGTSNPNLYWYRQAAGRGLQLLFYSVGIGQISSEVPQNLSASRPQDRQFILSSKKLLLSDSGFYLCAWRGQGASPLHFGNGTRLTVT.

The chain has TRBV7-3 and TRBJ2-1; maybe TRBD2 (6 bases). Between the trimmed V and J ends, which lost 0 bases and 2 bases, there was a span of 14 bases. CDR3 length: 17 amino acids. Germline V gene lookup returns CDR1 SGHTA and CDR2 FQGTGA. CDR3 protein: CASSLTSGSETYNEQFF. CDR3 DNA: TGTGCCAGCAGCTTAACTTCCGGGAGTGAAACCTACAATGAGCAGTTCTTC.

The chain has TRBV28 and TRBJ1-5; 8 bases line up with TRBD1. The germline V gene encodes CDR1 MDHEN and CDR2 SYDVKM. The J segment lost 4 bases and the V segment lost 6 bases, leaving 11 bases of the junction unmatched. The CDR3 is 16 amino acids. The CDR3 DNA is TGTGCCAGCAGAACGAAACTTCAGGGGGCGAATCAGCCCCAGCATTTT. Its protein product is CASRTKLQGANQPQHF.

The genes are TRBV15 and TRBJ1-1; D remains ambiguous. V gave up 0 bases and J gave up 1 base, with 12 bases separating them. CDR3 length: 16 residues. Per the germline V gene, CDR1 is LNHNV and CDR2 is YYDKDF (reference sequence). CDR3: CATSRDKRLPNTEAFF. The CDR3 DNA reads as TGTGCCACCAGCAGAGATAAGCGGCTGCCGAACACTGAAGCTTTCTTT.